Shown below are 28 T cell receptor beta chains from a single sample sequenced in a study of T-cell reconstitution after alpha-beta-depleted transplantation in children. The TCRbeta library incorporated unique molecular identifiers. TCRdb reprocessed the PCR reads via MiXCR and lists one record per CDR3 protein. The data show hundreds of thousands of distinct CDR3 sequences, with about 10% seen just once and roughly 4% held by the top ten. The starting material was PBMCs from the stem cell graft donor, obtained from the stem cell graft. The receptors derive from a human donor who donated a stem cell graft to a child with acute myeloid leukemia.

Ten or more counts support this clonotype. The rearrangement links TRBV27 to TRBJ1-4; D perhaps matches TRBD1 (6 bases). The germline V and J ends were trimmed by 3 bases and 6 bases, with 11 bases remaining between them. CDR1 and CDR2 (germline): MNHEY, SMNVEV (reference sequence). The CDR3 runs to 14 residues. The CDR3 nucleotides read TGTGCCAGCAGTTTCAGGGGTTCGTATGAAAAACTGTTTTTT. This gives the protein CASSFRGSYEKLFF. Filled out from reference TRBV27 and TRBJ1-4, the complete variable domain reads EAQVTQNPRYLITVTGKKLTVTCSQNMNHEYMSWYRQDPGLGLRQIYYSMNVEVTDKGDVPEGYKVSRKEKRNFPLILESPSPNQTSLYFCASSFRGSYEKLFFGSGTQLSVL.

V and J are TRBV6-2 or TRBV6-3 and TRBJ2-1; 12 bases map to TRBD2. Per the germline V gene, CDR1 is MNHEY and CDR2 is SVGEGT. V was pared by 5 bases and J by 6 bases, with 5 bases of the junction left unmatched. The CDR3 has 15 residues. The CDR3 loop reads CASSQTSGRGNEQFF. The CDR3 nucleotides read TGTGCCAGCAGTCAGACTAGCGGGAGAGGCAATGAGCAGTTCTTC.

This chain uses TRBV7-9 with TRBJ2-5; 15 bases align to TRBD2. Losses at the gene ends were 10 bases for V and 4 bases for J; bases not matched to a gene: 7. Germline lookup yields CDR1 SEHNR and CDR2 FQNEAQ (reference sequence). There are 15 residues in the CDR3. The CDR3 DNA reads as TGTGCCACGTGGACTAGCGGGAGGGCCAGAGAGACCCAGTACTTC. Translating gives CATWTSGRARETQYF.

This clonotype has more than one count but fewer than ten. The chain combines TRBV6-2 or TRBV6-3 with TRBJ2-1; 7 nucleotides match TRBD2. CDR3 length: 13 amino acids. After removal of 2 bases from V and 10 bases from J, the junction contained 5 bases not matched to a gene. Per the germline V gene, CDR1 is MNHEY and CDR2 is SVGEGT. The CDR3 region has the DNA TGTGCCAGCAGTTACGAGCTGGGAGGGGAGCAGTTCTTC. Translating it yields CASSYELGGEQFF.

Ten or more counts support this clonotype. The chain carries TRBV28 and TRBJ2-7; D remains ambiguous. V dropped 5 bases and J dropped 5 bases, with 10 bases sitting between them. Germline CDR1 MDHEN, CDR2 SYDVKM. The CDR3 consists of 12 residues. The chain's CDR3 is CASSALGNEQYF. DNA of the CDR3: TGTGCCAGCAGTGCCTTAGGAAACGAGCAGTACTTC. Combining the CDR3 with reference TRBV28 and TRBJ2-7 gives the whole variable domain DVKVTQSSRYLVKRTGEKVFLECVQDMDHENMFWYRQDPGLGLRLIYFSYDVKMKEKGDIPEGYSVSREKKERFSLILESASTNQTSMYLCASSALGNEQYFGPGTRLTVT.

This clonotype was observed at least ten times. V gene TRBV7-9 combines with J gene TRBJ2-3; D could derive from TRBD1 or TRBD2 (5 bases each). V lost 4 bases, J lost 6 bases, and 11 bases lay in between. Germline CDR1 is SEHNR and CDR2 is FQNEAQ (reference sequence). CDR3 length: 13 amino acids. The CDR3 nucleotides read TGTGCCAGCAGCTCCCTGGGGGTGGATACGCAGTATTTT. It specifies CASSSLGVDTQYF.

In its sample, this clonotype was seen many times. The CDR3 reads CSARYRTGDEQFF. The CDR3 DNA reads as TGCAGTGCTCGTTACCGGACAGGGGATGAGCAGTTCTTC. The chain recombines TRBV20-1 with TRBJ2-1, with 9 bases that match TRBD1. J was trimmed by 8 bases and V by 5 bases; bases with no gene match: 7. Germline V gene sequence: CDR1 DFQATT, CDR2 SNEGSKA (reference sequence). The CDR3 consists of 13 residues.

This sequence joins TRBV6-5 and TRBJ2-5; 7 bases are shared with TRBD2. The V and J ends lost 8 bases and 5 bases, in that order; junction bases with no gene match: 8. The length of the CDR3 is 13 residues. Germline lookup yields CDR1 MNHEY and CDR2 SVGAGI. For the CDR3, the DNA is TGTGCCAGCCGACTAGCCGGATCGGAGACCCAGTACTTC. This translates into CASRLAGSETQYF.

The genes are TRBV5-1 and TRBJ1-6; 7 nucleotides agree with TRBD1. CDR1 is SGHRS, CDR2 YFSETQ, per germline. The CDR3 contains 15 residues. V shed 6 bases and J 6 bases; nucleotides not matched to a gene: 9. CDR3 nucleotides: TGCGCCAGCAAAATTGACAGGGACCTTAATTCACCCCTCCACTTT. It yields the protein CASKIDRDLNSPLHF. Drawing the rest from reference TRBV5-1 and TRBJ1-6, the complete variable domain is KAGVTQTPRYLIKTRGQQVTLSCSPISGHRSVSWYQQTPGQGLQFLFEYFSETQRNKGNFPGRFSGRQFSNSRSEMNVSTLELGDSALYLCASKIDRDLNSPLHFGNGTRLTVT.

The CDR3 bases are TGTGCCAGCAGTAGCGGGAGAGGGGGAGAGACCCAGTACTTC. It codes for CASSSGRGGETQYF. The chain is built from TRBV12-3 or TRBV12-4 and TRBJ2-5; the match to TRBD2 covers 8 bases. V trimming: 5 bases; J trimming: 4 bases; junction bases outside the gene matches: 6. This CDR3 is 14 amino acids long.

The chain joins TRBV7-3 to TRBJ2-6; D is possibly TRBD1 (6 bases). The CDR3 spans 17 residues. The germline V gene has CDR1 SGHTA and CDR2 FQGTGA. Trimming cost V 5 bases and J 1 base, with 15 bases left between them. CDR3 in DNA: TGTGCCAGCAGCCAAACCGGGACACCATCTGGGGCCAACGTCCTGACTTTC. As protein: CASSQTGTPSGANVLTF.

This clonotype was recorded many times. The V gene is TRBV29-1, the J gene TRBJ2-3; possibly TRBD1 for D (5 bases). CDR1 and CDR2 (germline): SQVTM, ANQGSEA. With 3 bases removed from V and 3 bases from J, the gap between germline ends came to 10 bases. This CDR3 region has 13 residues. The CDR3 sequence: CSVDLQGTDTQYF. CDR3 in DNA: TGCAGCGTTGATCTGCAGGGAACAGATACGCAGTATTTT.

This clonotype showed up many times. The chain employs TRBV27 and TRBJ2-1; possibly TRBD2 for D (5 bases). The CDR3 has 15 amino acids. V was cut by 3 bases and J by 4 bases, with 13 bases left in between. Germline loops: CDR1 MNHEY, CDR2 SMNVEV (reference sequence). CDR3 loop: CASSFGLADYNEQFF. The CDR3 bases are TGTGCCAGCAGTTTTGGGCTAGCCGATTACAATGAGCAGTTCTTC.

The rearrangement links TRBV9 to TRBJ2-5, with D hard to call. CDR1 is SGDLS, CDR2 YYNGEE, per germline. CDR3 length: 14 residues. V was cut by 3 bases and J by 0 bases, with 9 bases left in between. CDR3 sequence: CASSGGTYQETQYF. CDR3 nucleotide sequence: TGTGCCAGCAGCGGGGGTACCTACCAAGAGACCCAGTACTTC.

This clonotype has only a few counts. The gene calls are TRBV6-1 and TRBJ2-1; 10 bases line up with TRBD2. V trimming: 11 bases; J trimming: 8 bases; junction bases outside the gene matches: 12. Germline-derived CDR1 and CDR2 are MNHNS and SASEGT. The CDR3 is 14 residues long. The DNA for the CDR3 is TGTGCCGTCGCAGGCAGCGGGAGGGTCGATGAGCAGTTCTTC. The encoded protein is CAVAGSGRVDEQFF.

In this sample, this clonotype turned up many times. In DNA form, the CDR3 reads TGTGCCAGCAGCCCCCTCAGTTTCACCGGGGAGCTGTTTTTT. Amino acid sequence: CASSPLSFTGELFF. The chain recombines TRBV7-2 with TRBJ2-2, with unresolved D. This CDR3 contains 14 residues. Germline V gives CDR1 SGHTA, CDR2 FQGNSA. Trimming removed 5 bases from V and 4 bases from J, with 11 bases in between.

The genes are TRBV29-1 and TRBJ2-5; 7 bases map to TRBD2. This CDR3 spans 15 amino acids. V dropped 4 bases and J dropped 3; count of bases not matched to a gene: 11. Germline loops: CDR1 SQVTM, CDR2 ANQGSEA. CDR3 nucleotides: TGCAGCGTTGTGTATGCGGGAGACTACAAAGAGACCCAGTACTTC. It translates to CSVVYAGDYKETQYF. The full variable domain, its missing parts supplied by reference TRBV29-1 and TRBJ2-5, is SAVISQKPSRDICQRGTSLTIQCQVDSQVTMMFWYRQQPGQSLTLIATANQGSEATYESGFVIDKFPISRPNLTFSTLTVSNMSPEDSSIYLCSVVYAGDYKETQYFGPGTRLLVL.

This chain links TRBV7-9 with TRBJ2-5, with unresolved D. Per germline, CDR1 SEHNR and CDR2 FQNEAQ (reference sequence). The CDR3 contains 16 residues. The germline V and J ends were trimmed by 5 bases and 1 base, with 17 bases remaining between them. CDR3 region: CASSLSLAFAQETQYF. The CDR3 coding sequence is TGTGCCAGCAGCCTTAGCCTCGCGTTCGCCCAAGAGACCCAGTACTTC.

This clonotype was observed a handful of times. The V call is TRBV7-2, the J call TRBJ2-7; 7 positions agree with TRBD1. CDR1 and CDR2 from the germline V gene are SGHTA and FQGNSA. This CDR3 contains 15 residues. V lost 0 bases to trimming and J lost 2 bases; unmatched junction nucleotides: 4. The CDR3 coding sequence is TGTGCCAGCAGCTTAGCCCCACAGGGGCCCTACGAGCAGTACTTC. Translated, it gives CASSLAPQGPYEQYF.

A few counts support this clonotype. The chain links TRBV15 to TRBJ1-2; D is ambiguous. This CDR3 spans 15 amino acids. The germline gives CDR1 LNHNV, CDR2 YYDKDF (reference sequence). The V end was cut by 0 bases, the J end by 3 bases, with 11 bases between. The CDR3 DNA reads as TGTGCCACCAGCAGAGATGGAAACACCTACTATGGCTACACCTTC. Its translation is CATSRDGNTYYGYTF.

The CDR3 region has the DNA TGTGCCAGCAGACTAGACAGCTACGAGCAGTACTTC. Amino acids: CASRLDSYEQYF. The chain links TRBV5-5 to TRBJ2-7, with D perhaps matching TRBD1 or TRBD2 (5 bases each). Germline V gives CDR1 SGHKS, CDR2 YYEKEE (reference sequence). V was clipped by 5 bases and J by 3 bases, with 9 bases between them. The CDR3 runs 12 residues. Full variable domain (rest looked up from reference TRBV5-5 and TRBJ2-7): DAGVTQSPTHLIKTRGQQVTLRCSPISGHKSVSWYQQVLGQGPQFIFQYYEKEERGRGNFPDRFSARQFPNYSSELNVNALLLGDSALYLCASRLDSYEQYFGPGTRLTVT.

This clonotype occurred a few times. The chain is built from TRBV29-1 and TRBJ2-1; D is perhaps TRBD2 (8 bases). The germline V gene has CDR1 SQVTM and CDR2 ANQGSEA. This CDR3 spans 15 amino acids. Trimming took off 3 bases at V and 8 bases at J, with 20 bases between the two ends. The DNA of the CDR3 is TGCAGCGTTGATCGGGACAGCGGGAGCTCTCATGAGCAGTTCTTC. Amino acid sequence: CSVDRDSGSSHEQFF.

This clonotype came up many times. The chain couples TRBV27 to TRBJ1-1, with D unclear. In germline, CDR1 is MNHEY, CDR2 SMNVEV (reference sequence). The CDR3 consists of 13 residues. Trimming took 6 bases from V and 3 from J, leaving 11 bases between them. Here the CDR3 reads CASSRTEHTEAFF. CDR3 nucleotide sequence: TGTGCCAGCAGCAGGACGGAGCACACTGAAGCTTTCTTT.

The chain has TRBV12-3 or TRBV12-4 and TRBJ2-7; TRBD2 might be the D (6 bases). Trimming pared 6 bases from V and 4 bases from J, leaving 16 bases between. This CDR3 is built from 14 residues. CDR3 in amino acids: CASSLGTLPYEQYF. For the CDR3, the DNA is TGTGCCAGCAGCCTCGGGACTTTACCGTACGAGCAGTACTTC.

The sample holds a few counts of this clonotype. Its ends do not fully match the called genes, so a read error is possible. The chain combines TRBV20-1 with TRBJ1-1; D remains unclear. Germline V gene data show CDR1 as DFQATT and CDR2 as SNEGSKA (reference sequence). The CDR3 is made up of 16 amino acids. The CDR3 nucleotides read TGCAGTGCCAGAGCTGCTCGGGCTGATCTGAACACTGAAGCTTTCTTT. It is translated as CSARAARADLNTEAFF.

In its sample, this clonotype was seen many times. This chain connects TRBV7-3 to TRBJ1-1; weak D call: TRBD1 (5 bases). Germline V lookup: CDR1 SGHTA, CDR2 FQGTGA. Trimming took 9 bases from V and 7 from J, leaving 15 bases between them. The CDR3 consists of 12 residues. CDR3: CASGTQVGEAFF. The CDR3 DNA sequence: TGTGCCAGTGGAACACAGGTTGGTGAAGCTTTCTTT.

In its sample, this clonotype was seen a few times. The gene calls are TRBV20-1 and TRBJ2-3; 8 bases line up with TRBD2. The CDR3 is 14 amino acids. V lost 6 bases to trimming and J lost 2 bases; unmatched junction nucleotides: 7. The germline V gene has CDR1 DFQATT and CDR2 SNEGSKA (reference sequence). The CDR3 reads CSADERGPTDTQYF. CDR3 DNA sequence: TGCAGTGCAGATGAGCGGGGGCCCACAGATACGCAGTATTTT.

This clonotype was observed at least ten times. The genes are TRBV25-1 and TRBJ2-7; TRBD1 agrees at 9 bases. V was pared by 9 bases and J by 2 bases, with 5 bases of the junction left unmatched. Germline CDR1 reads MGHDK; CDR2 reads SYGVNS. CDR3 length: 13 residues. CDR3 loop: CASRQGVAYEQYF. As DNA, the CDR3 is TGTGCCAGTAGACAGGGGGTGGCCTACGAGCAGTACTTC.